The rows below give T cell receptor beta chains drawn from one sample of a study of T cell responses to AZD1222 COVID-19 vaccine. Clones were read by immunoSEQ multiplex PCR, and TCRdb kept only the in-frame ones, dropping some. The sample shows 70,000 to 85,000 clones, roughly 82% of them seen only once. The specimen was peripheral blood, collected on day 0 of AZD1222 vaccination. The receptors originated from an adult in good health. The CDR3 runs from the conserved cysteine through the conserved F or W. D genes are given only for firm matches. Clone size, where shown, is once, few, many, or a class for clones that have expanded.

clone size: .; J gene: TRBJ1-5; V gene: TRBV19; D gene: .; CDR3 DNA: TGTGCCAGTAGTGACAGAAATCAGCCCCAGCATTTT; CDR3 protein: CASSDRNQPQHF
clone size: .; J gene: TRBJ2-7; V gene: TRBV2; D gene: TRBD2; CDR3 DNA: TGTGCCAGCAGACCGGGACTAGCGGGGCACGAGCAGTACTTC; CDR3 protein: CASRPGLAGHEQYF
clone size: .; J gene: TRBJ2-1; V gene: TRBV11-3; D gene: .; CDR3 DNA: TGTGCCAGCAGCTTCGGAGGGGTCGGGTACAATGAGCAGTTCTTC; CDR3 protein: CASSFGGVGYNEQFF
clone size: once; J gene: TRBJ1-6; V gene: TRBV5-1; D gene: .; CDR3 DNA: TGCGCCAGCGCCCGGACCGGAGACAGAGGAGATTCACCCCTCCACTTT; CDR3 protein: CASARTGDRGDSPLHF
clone size: .; J gene: TRBJ2-1; V gene: TRBV20-1; D gene: .; CDR3 DNA: TGCAGTGCTAGTAGTGGGGAATACAATGAGCAGTTCTTC; CDR3 protein: CSASSGEYNEQFF
clone size: .; J gene: TRBJ1-5; V gene: TRBV15; D gene: .; CDR3 DNA: TGTGCCACCAGCAGAGATCTTACCAACTTGGTAAGCAATCAGCCCCAGCATTTT; CDR3 protein: CATSRDLTNLVSNQPQHF
clone size: .; J gene: TRBJ2-1; V gene: TRBV10-1; D gene: TRBD2; CDR3 DNA: TGCGCCAGCAGAGTCGGCGGGGGGACTGAGCAGTTCTTC; CDR3 protein: CASRVGGGTEQFF
clone size: .; J gene: TRBJ1-3; V gene: TRBV20-1; D gene: .; CDR3 DNA: TGCAGTGCTAGTTTTTGGGGCAGGGGTGGAAACACCATATATTTT; CDR3 protein: CSASFWGRGGNTIYF
clone size: .; J gene: TRBJ2-5; V gene: TRBV7-3; D gene: TRBD1; CDR3 DNA: TGTGCCAGCAGCTTGGGACAGGGTCGCGACCAGTACTTC; CDR3 protein: CASSLGQGRDQYF
clone size: .; J gene: TRBJ1-4; V gene: TRBV25-1; D gene: .; CDR3 DNA: TGTGCCAGCACCCCAGGGTTAGATGAAAAACTGTTTTTT; CDR3 protein: CASTPGLDEKLFF
clone size: .; J gene: TRBJ2-5; V gene: TRBV7-6; D gene: TRBD2; CDR3 DNA: TGTGCCAGCAGCTTAGGTTGGGGGGGAGAGACCCAGTACTTC; CDR3 protein: CASSLGWGGETQYF
clone size: .; J gene: TRBJ2-1; V gene: TRBV7-6; D gene: .; CDR3 DNA: TGTGCCAGCAGCTTAGAGGTCCTGGGTTGGCAGTTCTTC; CDR3 protein: CASSLEVLGWQFF
clone size: .; J gene: TRBJ2-7; V gene: TRBV4-3; D gene: .; CDR3 DNA: TGCGCCAGCAGCCAAGATCAGGGAAGCCCCTACGAGCAGTACTTC; CDR3 protein: CASSQDQGSPYEQYF
clone size: .; J gene: TRBJ1-2; V gene: TRBV6-5; D gene: TRBD1; CDR3 DNA: TGTGCCAGCAGTTATCAGGACAGGAGCTATGGCTACACCTTC; CDR3 protein: CASSYQDRSYGYTF
clone size: .; J gene: TRBJ2-1; V gene: TRBV19; D gene: .; CDR3 DNA: TGTGCCAGTAGCCCAAGGGGTGGAACACACAATGAGCAGTTCTTC; CDR3 protein: CASSPRGGTHNEQFF
clone size: .; J gene: TRBJ2-1; V gene: TRBV4-3; D gene: TRBD2; CDR3 DNA: TGCGCCAGCAGCCGAGACCGGACTAGCGGGCACAATGAGCAGTTCTTC; CDR3 protein: CASSRDRTSGHNEQFF
clone size: .; J gene: TRBJ2-5; V gene: TRBV7-6; D gene: TRBD2; CDR3 DNA: TGTGCCAGCAGCTTACCGACGGGAGGGCTGCAAGAGACCCAGTACTTC; CDR3 protein: CASSLPTGGLQETQYF
clone size: .; J gene: TRBJ1-1; V gene: TRBV27; D gene: .; CDR3 DNA: TGTGCCAGCAGTTTCGGACCGAGAACTGAAGCTTTCTTT; CDR3 protein: CASSFGPRTEAFF
clone size: .; J gene: TRBJ1-5; V gene: TRBV6-5; D gene: .; CDR3 DNA: TGTGCCAGCGGGACGGGGTTCAATCAGCCCCAGCATTTT; CDR3 protein: CASGTGFNQPQHF
clone size: .; J gene: TRBJ1-6; V gene: TRBV7-9; D gene: .; CDR3 DNA: TGTGCCAGCAGCTTACAACAGGGAGGTTCACCCCTCCACTTT; CDR3 protein: CASSLQQGGSPLHF
clone size: .; J gene: TRBJ1-1; V gene: TRBV7-9; D gene: .; CDR3 DNA: TGTGCCAGCAGCTTAGTTCAGGGAAGGACTGAAGCTTTCTTT; CDR3 protein: CASSLVQGRTEAFF
clone size: .; J gene: TRBJ1-6; V gene: TRBV3-1/TRBV3-2; D gene: .; CDR3 DNA: TGTGCCAGCAGCCGACTACTTGCACCCCTCCACTTT; CDR3 protein: CASSRLLAPLHF
clone size: once; J gene: TRBJ2-3; V gene: TRBV27; D gene: .; CDR3 DNA: TGTGCCAGCGGGTGGGGGTCAGATACGCAGTATTTT; CDR3 protein: CASGWGSDTQYF
clone size: .; J gene: TRBJ2-7; V gene: TRBV12-1; D gene: .; CDR3 DNA: TGTGCCAGCAGCTCCGACAAAGGGACAGCCATCGCCTACGAGCAGTACTTC; CDR3 protein: CASSSDKGTAIAYEQYF
clone size: .; J gene: TRBJ2-5; V gene: TRBV14; D gene: .; CDR3 DNA: TGTGCCAGCAGCCAAGAAGTCGGAGGGGAGACCCAGTACTTC; CDR3 protein: CASSQEVGGETQYF
clone size: .; J gene: TRBJ2-1; V gene: TRBV29-1; D gene: .; CDR3 DNA: TGCAGCGTTGAAGATCGGGGGCTAGCATTGCAGTTCTTC; CDR3 protein: CSVEDRGLALQFF
clone size: .; J gene: TRBJ1-2; V gene: TRBV20-1; D gene: .; CDR3 DNA: TGCAGTGCTAGCCCTCATTATGGCTACACCTTC; CDR3 protein: CSASPHYGYTF
clone size: .; J gene: TRBJ2-5; V gene: TRBV18; D gene: TRBD1; CDR3 DNA: TGTGCCAGCGCTTCGGGACAGGACCCTCAAGAGACCCAGTACTTC; CDR3 protein: CASASGQDPQETQYF
clone size: .; J gene: TRBJ2-7; V gene: TRBV9; D gene: .; CDR3 DNA: TGTGCCAGCAGCGTAGAGGACACCACAAGCTACGAGCAGTACTTC; CDR3 protein: CASSVEDTTSYEQYF
clone size: .; J gene: TRBJ1-2; V gene: TRBV7-2; D gene: .; CDR3 DNA: TGTGCCAGCAGCTTAGGGGCGGGTAGGGGGGTTAACTATGGCTACACCTTC; CDR3 protein: CASSLGAGRGVNYGYTF
clone size: .; J gene: TRBJ1-3; V gene: TRBV3-1/TRBV3-2; D gene: .; CDR3 DNA: TGTGCGGCGGCGAACTCTGGAAACACCATATATTTT; CDR3 protein: CAAANSGNTIYF
clone size: .; J gene: TRBJ1-4; V gene: TRBV30; D gene: TRBD1; CDR3 DNA: TGTGCCTGGGAGGACAGGGGGCAGGAAAAACTGTTTTTT; CDR3 protein: CAWEDRGQEKLFF
clone size: .; J gene: TRBJ2-7; V gene: TRBV7-2; D gene: TRBD1; CDR3 DNA: TGTGCCAGCAGCTTCGGGACAGGGTCGACCTCCTACGAGCAGTACTTC; CDR3 protein: CASSFGTGSTSYEQYF
clone size: .; J gene: TRBJ1-5; V gene: TRBV7-9; D gene: .; CDR3 DNA: TGTGCCAGCAGCTTAGGGGATCAGCCCCAGCATTTT; CDR3 protein: CASSLGDQPQHF
clone size: few; J gene: TRBJ2-2; V gene: TRBV6-5; D gene: .; CDR3 DNA: TGTGCCAGCAGCCGCGGTAGAAATACCGGGGAGCTGTTTTTT; CDR3 protein: CASSRGRNTGELFF
clone size: .; J gene: TRBJ1-4; V gene: TRBV21-1; D gene: .; CDR3 DNA: TGTGCCAGCAGCCGTGGGGGAGGGGGCGTTTGTAATGAAAAACTGTTTTTT; CDR3 protein: CASSRGGGGVCNEKLFF
clone size: .; J gene: TRBJ2-7; V gene: TRBV5-1; D gene: TRBD2; CDR3 DNA: TGCGCCAGCAGCAGACTAGCGGGGGACTCCTACGAGCAGTACTTC; CDR3 protein: CASSRLAGDSYEQYF
clone size: few; J gene: TRBJ1-6; V gene: TRBV9; D gene: TRBD1; CDR3 DNA: TGTGCCAGCAGCCCCCGGGACAGGGAGAATTCACCCCTCCACTTT; CDR3 protein: CASSPRDRENSPLHF
clone size: .; J gene: TRBJ2-1; V gene: TRBV7-2; D gene: TRBD1; CDR3 DNA: TGTGCCAGCAGCTTAGCGGGTGGGACAGCCTTTACACGGAATGAGCAGTTCTTC; CDR3 protein: CASSLAGGTAFTRNEQFF
clone size: .; J gene: TRBJ2-3; V gene: TRBV7-2; D gene: .; CDR3 DNA: TGTGCCAGCAGCCGGGGCCTCAGCACAGATACGCAGTATTTT; CDR3 protein: CASSRGLSTDTQYF
clone size: .; J gene: TRBJ2-7; V gene: TRBV7-9; D gene: TRBD1; CDR3 DNA: TGTGCCAGCAGCTTGGGACAGGGTGAGGGCGAGCAGTACTTC; CDR3 protein: CASSLGQGEGEQYF
clone size: once; J gene: TRBJ2-1; V gene: TRBV6-5; D gene: .; CDR3 DNA: TGTGCCAGCAGTTACAGGAGTGACTACAATGAGCAGTTCTTC; CDR3 protein: CASSYRSDYNEQFF
clone size: .; J gene: TRBJ2-7; V gene: TRBV6-1; D gene: TRBD2; CDR3 DNA: TGTGCCAGCAGTGAAATCCGAGCGGGGGGACTAGCGAGCTCCTACGAGCAGTACTTC; CDR3 protein: CASSEIRAGGLASSYEQYF
clone size: .; J gene: TRBJ1-5; V gene: TRBV19; D gene: TRBD1; CDR3 DNA: TGTGCCAGTAGTAGATACAGGGGATTTAGCAATCAGCCCCAGCATTTT; CDR3 protein: CASSRYRGFSNQPQHF
clone size: .; J gene: TRBJ1-1; V gene: TRBV6-2/TRBV6-3; D gene: .; CDR3 DNA: TGTGCCAGCAGTTACTCAGCCGGGAACACTGAAGCTTTCTTT; CDR3 protein: CASSYSAGNTEAFF
clone size: .; J gene: TRBJ1-6; V gene: TRBV30; D gene: .; CDR3 DNA: TGTGCCTGGAGCCCGGCGAGCTCCTATAATTCACCCCTCCACTTT; CDR3 protein: CAWSPASSYNSPLHF
clone size: .; J gene: TRBJ2-3; V gene: TRBV5-1; D gene: .; CDR3 DNA: TGCGCCAGCAGCTTGGGGATTAGCACAGATACGCAGTATTTT; CDR3 protein: CASSLGISTDTQYF
clone size: .; J gene: TRBJ1-3; V gene: TRBV5-1; D gene: TRBD1; CDR3 DNA: TGCGCCAGCAGCTCAGTGACAGGGCCCGGGAACACCATATATTTT; CDR3 protein: CASSSVTGPGNTIYF
clone size: .; J gene: TRBJ1-4; V gene: TRBV18; D gene: .; CDR3 DNA: TGTGCCAGCTCACCAGGCGGGACTTATAATGAAAAACTGTTTTTT; CDR3 protein: CASSPGGTYNEKLFF
clone size: .; J gene: TRBJ2-7; V gene: TRBV7-9; D gene: TRBD1; CDR3 DNA: TGTGCCAGCAGCTTAGGGGGACAGTCGTCCGAGCAGTACTTC; CDR3 protein: CASSLGGQSSEQYF
clone size: .; J gene: TRBJ2-2; V gene: TRBV6-5; D gene: .; CDR3 DNA: TGTGCCAGCAGTACCGGTGTGGCCGGGGAGCTGTTTTTT; CDR3 protein: CASSTGVAGELFF
clone size: .; J gene: TRBJ1-6; V gene: TRBV4-3; D gene: .; CDR3 DNA: TGCGCCAGCAGCCAAGATGCAGGTATAGATTCACCCCTCCACTTT; CDR3 protein: CASSQDAGIDSPLHF